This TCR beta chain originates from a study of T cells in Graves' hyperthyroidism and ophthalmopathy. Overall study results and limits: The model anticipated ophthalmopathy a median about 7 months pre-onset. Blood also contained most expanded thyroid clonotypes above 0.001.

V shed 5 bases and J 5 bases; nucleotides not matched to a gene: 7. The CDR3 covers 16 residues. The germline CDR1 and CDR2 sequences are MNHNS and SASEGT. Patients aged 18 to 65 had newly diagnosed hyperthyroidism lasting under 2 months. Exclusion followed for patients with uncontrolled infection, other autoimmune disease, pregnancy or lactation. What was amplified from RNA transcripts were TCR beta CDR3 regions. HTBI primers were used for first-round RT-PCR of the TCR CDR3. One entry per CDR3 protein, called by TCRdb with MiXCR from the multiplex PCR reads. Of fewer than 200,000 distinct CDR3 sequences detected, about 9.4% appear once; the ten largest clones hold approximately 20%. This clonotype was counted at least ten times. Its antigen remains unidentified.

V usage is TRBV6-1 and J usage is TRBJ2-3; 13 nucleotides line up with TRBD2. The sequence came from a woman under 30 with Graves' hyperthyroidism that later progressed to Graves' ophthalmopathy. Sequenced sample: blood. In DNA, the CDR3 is TGTGCCAGCAGTTTACTAGCGGGAGGGAATAGAGATACGCAGTATTTT. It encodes CASSLLAGGNRDTQYF.